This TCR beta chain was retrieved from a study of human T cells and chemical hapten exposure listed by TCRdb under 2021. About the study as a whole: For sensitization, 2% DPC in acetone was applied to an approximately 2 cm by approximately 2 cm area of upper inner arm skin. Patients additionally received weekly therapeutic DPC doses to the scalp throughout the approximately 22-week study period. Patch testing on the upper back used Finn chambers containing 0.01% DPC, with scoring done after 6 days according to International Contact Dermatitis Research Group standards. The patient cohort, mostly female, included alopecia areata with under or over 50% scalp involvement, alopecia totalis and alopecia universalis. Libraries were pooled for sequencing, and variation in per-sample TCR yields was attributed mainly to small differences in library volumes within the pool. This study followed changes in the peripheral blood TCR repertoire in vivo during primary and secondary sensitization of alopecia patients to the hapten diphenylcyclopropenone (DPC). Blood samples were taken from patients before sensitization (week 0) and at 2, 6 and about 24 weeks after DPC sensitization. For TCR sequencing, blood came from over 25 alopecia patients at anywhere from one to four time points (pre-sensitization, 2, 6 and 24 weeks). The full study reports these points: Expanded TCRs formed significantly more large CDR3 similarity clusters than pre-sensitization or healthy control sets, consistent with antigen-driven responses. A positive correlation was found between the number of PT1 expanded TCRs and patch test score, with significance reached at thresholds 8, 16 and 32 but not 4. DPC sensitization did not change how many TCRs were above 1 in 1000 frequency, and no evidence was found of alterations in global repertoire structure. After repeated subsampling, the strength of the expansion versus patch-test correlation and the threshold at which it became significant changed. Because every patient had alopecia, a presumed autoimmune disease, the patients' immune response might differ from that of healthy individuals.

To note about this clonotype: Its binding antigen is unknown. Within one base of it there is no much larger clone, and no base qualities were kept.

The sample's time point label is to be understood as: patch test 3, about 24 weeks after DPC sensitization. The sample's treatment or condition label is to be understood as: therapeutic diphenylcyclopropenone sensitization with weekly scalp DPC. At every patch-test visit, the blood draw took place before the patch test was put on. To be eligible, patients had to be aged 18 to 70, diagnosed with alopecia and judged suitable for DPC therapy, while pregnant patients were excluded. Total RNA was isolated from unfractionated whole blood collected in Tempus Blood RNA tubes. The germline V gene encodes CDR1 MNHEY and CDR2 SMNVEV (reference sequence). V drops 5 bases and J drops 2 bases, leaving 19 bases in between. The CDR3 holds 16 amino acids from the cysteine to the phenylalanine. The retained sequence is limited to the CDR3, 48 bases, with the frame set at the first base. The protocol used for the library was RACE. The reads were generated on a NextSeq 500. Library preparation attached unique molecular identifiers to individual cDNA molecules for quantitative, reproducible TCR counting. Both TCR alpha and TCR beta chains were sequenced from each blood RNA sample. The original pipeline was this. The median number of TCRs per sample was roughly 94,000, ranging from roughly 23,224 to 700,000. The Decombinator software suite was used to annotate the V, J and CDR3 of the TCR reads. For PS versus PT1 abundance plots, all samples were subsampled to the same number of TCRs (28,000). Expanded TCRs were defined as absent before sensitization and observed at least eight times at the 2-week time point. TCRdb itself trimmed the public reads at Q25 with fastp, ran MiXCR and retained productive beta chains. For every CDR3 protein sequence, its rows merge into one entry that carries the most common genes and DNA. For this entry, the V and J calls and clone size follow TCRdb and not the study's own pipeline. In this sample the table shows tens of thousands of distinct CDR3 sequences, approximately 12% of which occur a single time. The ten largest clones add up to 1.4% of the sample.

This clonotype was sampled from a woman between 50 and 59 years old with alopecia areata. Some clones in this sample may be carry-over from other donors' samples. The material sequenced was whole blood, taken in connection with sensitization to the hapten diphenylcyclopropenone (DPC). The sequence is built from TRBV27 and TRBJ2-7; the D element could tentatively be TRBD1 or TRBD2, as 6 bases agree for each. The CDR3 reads CASSPTWGAKAYEQYF. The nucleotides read TGTGCCAGCAGTCCTACCTGGGGGGCAAAAGCCTACGAGCAGTACTTC.